This T cell receptor (beta chain) was retrieved from a study of shared clonotypes between healthy human individuals (dated by TCRdb to about 2020). For context, the study as a whole: The cohort included three men and a couple of women between 18 and 49 years of age. For each donor, CD4 naive and CD4 memory were each run on three plates, CD8 naive on two plates, and CD8 memory on one plate. To estimate repertoire size and how much clonotype sharing occurs between individuals, the study deeply sequenced the blood TCR repertoires of a handful of healthy adults. Different laboratories and diverse techniques were used to prepare libraries and sequence TCR repertoires, to increase sequencing depth and limit assay-specific biases. Leukapheresis yielded between about 0.8 and 9.5 billion PBMCs per donor. General study outcomes and caveats: When several donors were compared, the shared fraction of clonotypes was 5% to 6.5% for naive CD4, roughly 3.3% for naive CD8, 2% to 2.5% for memory CD4, and 0.35% to 0.4% for memory CD8. Incomplete sequencing was indicated by rarefaction of sorted-subset datasets, despite the large sequencing depth. Naive subsets generally had larger estimated clonotype richness than memory subsets did. The genetic and exposure-history diversity represented was limited by the small number of donors. Sampling was restricted to blood, and TCR repertoires in tissue are likely to differ from TCR repertoires in blood. Compared with non-shared clonotypes, the clonotypes found in all four sorted-subset donors had higher generation probabilities. Based on pairwise subsampling, the degree of clonotype sharing among donors was expected to be affected by sequencing depth.

Using the deep immunoSEQ assay, multiplex PCR amplified TCR CDR3 regions from genomic DNA. Extracted genomic DNA from each cell subset was distributed evenly across all wells of several immunoSEQ 96-well plates, and each plate was treated as a replicate. For sorted subsets, 150 to 250 ng of genomic DNA, equivalent to roughly 33,000 T cell genomes, went into each replicate PCR. The purified libraries were quantified using a Qubit 3.0 fluorometer, sized with a Bioanalyzer 2100, and then quantified again using the KAPA Library Quantification kit. Each immunoSEQ 96-well plate was sequenced on its own single-read 150-cycle Illumina NextSeq 550 flow cell. Processing in the source paper ran as follows. Because only junctional sequences without quality scores were contained in the immunoSEQ output, filtering matching that applied to full-length reads could not be performed. To assign V/J genes and CDR3, sequences were annotated using PyIR, a Python wrapper for IgBLAST v1.9, with IMGT germline references. Reads were removed for weak V/J assignments (E-value above 1e-6), missing CDR3, stop codons, out-of-frame junctions, or ambiguous translated residues. V3J clonotypes were defined as sequences sharing the same inferred V gene, J gene, and CDR3 amino acid sequence. The percentage overlap between two repertoires was calculated by dividing the number of shared unique clonotypes by the size of the smaller repertoire. Richness of each repertoire was evaluated using RTK rarefaction, the Chao1 estimator, and Recon v2.1 estimates of unobserved clonotypes. Generation probabilities for all TCRbeta clonotypes obtained by the gDNA method from a handful of donors were computed using OLGA. TCRdb retrieved this table from immuneACCESS and kept in-frame rearrangements only. Not all clones are present; in checked studies, unresolved V genes account for under half, and no reason is known for the remainder. V and J calls and clone size are those listed in that table; D and trimming were worked out from the DNA. The sample table shows 780,000 or so clones, and over 60% are seen once. The top ten clonotypes cover around 1.7% of the sample.

As to this clone: Its antigen target is currently unknown. Per-base qualities were not stored, and no clone one base away is much larger.

The CDR3 covers 13 residues, taking in both the cysteine and the phenylalanine. Only the CDR3 DNA is retained, 39 bases long and in frame from the first base. The germline V gene specifies SGHDT as CDR1 and YYEEEE as CDR2. V was cut back by 4 bases and J by 7 bases, leaving a gap of 12 bases between them. The donors were healthy, HIV-negative adults with no recently reported acute infections or vaccinations. Only Caucasian adults living in Nashville, Tennessee, USA were represented among the donors. CD4+ T cells were enriched by magnetic negative selection, after which naive cells were positively selected on CD45RA and the negative fraction was taken as the memory subset. Blood was obtained by leukapheresis, after which PBMCs were separated by Ficoll-Histopaque density gradient centrifugation and cryopreserved in liquid nitrogen vapor phase. Analytical flow cytometry was used to check the purity and quantity of every magnetically sorted T cell population. Each sorted fraction had its genomic DNA isolated and then quantified by UV absorbance on a Nanodrop 2000c.

The sequence came from a woman in her 30s in good health. The sequencing input was memory CD4+ T cells sorted from blood. The label giving this sample's cell subset or site can be read as: CD45RA-negative fraction. This sequence uses TRBV5-6 and TRBJ2-1, with the D gene not clear enough to name. The encoded CDR3 is CASSQTYFNEQFF. The nucleotide sequence is given as TGTGCCAGCAGCCAAACCTATTTTAATGAGCAGTTCTTC.